Following are 27 T cell receptor beta chains from one sample sequenced in a study of radiotherapy plus CTLA-4 blockade in lung cancer (dated by TCRdb to the late 2010s). Preparation of the library involved the immunoSEQ multiplex PCR assay. Here the immuneACCESS table is served through TCRdb, limited to in-frame sequences with V and J called. Missing clones are a known gap in these copies; in checked studies unresolved V genes cover under half, and the rest lacks a known reason. The sample data list roughly 50,000 clones, and approximately 91% of these were observed just once. Of the sample, 7.8% falls within the top ten clones. The sample in question was peripheral blood, obtained from a patient treated with radiotherapy plus ipilimumab. These receptors all come from a human donor with non-small cell lung cancer whose response to radiotherapy plus ipilimumab could not be evaluated.

This chain uses TRBV27 with TRBJ2-3, with no clear D. This CDR3 spans 10 amino acids. Trimming took 8 bases from V and 4 from J, leaving 4 bases between them. The V gene's germline CDR1 is MNHEY and CDR2 SMNVEV (reference sequence). The CDR3 DNA sequence: TGTGCCAGCTACTCAGATACGCAGTATTTT. Translated: CASYSDTQYF.

The chain links TRBV6-5 to TRBJ2-5; tentative D call: TRBD2 (6 bases). CDR1 MNHEY and CDR2 SVGAGI come from the germline V gene. V was clipped by 0 bases and J by 3 bases, with 11 bases between them. This CDR3 region has 15 residues. The CDR3: CASSYSRREEETQYF. CDR3 sequence (DNA): TGTGCCAGCAGTTACTCGCGGAGGGAGGAAGAGACCCAGTACTTC.

In regard to this clone: An end of the junction does not agree with germline; a read error may underlie this. The rearrangement joins TRBV15 to TRBJ2-2; possible D gene TRBD1, 6 bases. The V gene's germline CDR1 is LNHNV and CDR2 YYDKDF (reference sequence). This CDR3 has 16 residues. CDR3: CAASSFRTGNAGELFF. The CDR3 DNA sequence: TGTGCCGCCAGCAGTTTTCGCACAGGGAACGCCGGGGAGCTGTTTTTT. The full variable domain, in which reference TRBV15 and TRBJ2-2 provide the parts outside the CDR3, is DAMVIQNPRYQVTQFGKPVTLSCSQTLNHNVMYWYQQKSSQAPKLLFHYYDKDFNNEADTPDNFQSRRPNTSFCFLDIRSPGLGDTAMYLCAASSFRTGNAGELFFGEGSRLTVL.

The CDR3 DNA reads as TGTGCCAGCAGCCCCCTTGGCCGAGGGGAAGCTTTCTTT. Encoded protein: CASSPLGRGEAFF. This sequence joins TRBV7-7 and TRBJ1-1; D is unclear. Germline V CDR1 and CDR2: SSHAT, FNYEAQ (reference sequence). The V end was cut by 5 bases, the J end by 8 bases, with 15 bases between. There are 13 residues in the CDR3.

V gene TRBV27 combines with J gene TRBJ2-5; D perhaps matches TRBD1 (5 bases). The J call may be mistaken, given a closer DNA end match to TRBJ2-7. Germline CDR1 and CDR2: MNHEY and SMNVEV (reference sequence). The CDR3 has 13 residues. This CDR3 is CASSLSPRAEQYF. As DNA, the CDR3 is TGTGCCAGCAGTTTATCCCCCAGGGCCGAGCAGTACTTC.

As DNA, the CDR3 is TGCGCCAGCAGCTTCTCCGGGACAGCCTTAACAAACTATGGCTACACCTTC. Protein: CASSFSGTALTNYGYTF. The genes are TRBV5-1 and TRBJ1-2; 7 bases are a match to TRBD1. From germline, CDR1 is SGHRS and CDR2 YFSETQ. This CDR3 is built from 17 residues. Trimming removed 2 bases from V and 2 bases from J; junction bases left unmatched: 12.

V and J are TRBV28 and TRBJ2-7; TRBD2 matches 9 bases. V shed 9 bases and J 1 base; nucleotides not matched to a gene: 1. This CDR3 region has 12 residues. The germline CDR1 and CDR2 sequences are MDHEN and SYDVKM. Written as DNA, the CDR3 is TGTGCCAGGACTAGCGGTTCCTACGAGCAGTACTTC. This gives the protein CARTSGSYEQYF.

The rearrangement joins TRBV7-8 to TRBJ2-3; D is perhaps TRBD2 (5 bases). The germline V gene has CDR1 SGHVS and CDR2 FQNEAQ. The CDR3 contains 14 residues. The ends were cut back, 2 bases at V and 4 bases at J, with 10 bases in the middle. The CDR3 spells CASSLWGAADTQYF. CDR3 coding DNA: TGTGCCAGCAGCTTATGGGGAGCGGCAGATACGCAGTATTTT. The full variable domain, rest sourced from reference TRBV7-8 and TRBJ2-3, is GAGVSQSPRYKVAKRGQDVALRCDPISGHVSLFWYQQALGQGPEFLTYFQNEAQLDKSGLPSDRFFAERPEGSVSTLKIQRTQQEDSAVYLCASSLWGAADTQYFGPGTRLTVL.

The chain joins TRBV4-1 to TRBJ2-2, with 8 positions matching TRBD2. This CDR3 has 15 residues. Per germline, CDR1 MGHRA and CDR2 YSYEKL. The trim removed 1 base at V and 5 bases at J, leaving 3 bases unmatched. CDR3 DNA: TGCGCCAGCAGCCAAGTTAGCGGGACAACCGGGGAGCTGTTTTTT. Translating it yields CASSQVSGTTGELFF.

This clone was detected once. The rearrangement uses TRBV7-8 and TRBJ2-3; 7 nucleotides agree with TRBD2. The J segment lost 4 bases and the V segment lost 1 base, leaving 2 bases of the junction unmatched. CDR3 length equals 14 residues. From germline, CDR1 is SGHVS and CDR2 FQNEAQ. This CDR3 reads CASSLVGLADTQYF. CDR3 nucleotide sequence: TGTGCCAGCAGCTTAGTCGGACTAGCAGATACGCAGTATTTT.

The V call is TRBV5-1, the J call TRBJ2-2, with D possibly TRBD2 on 5 matching bases. V dropped 0 bases and J dropped 3 bases, with 9 bases sitting between them. The CDR3 runs to 15 residues. In germline, CDR1 is SGHRS, CDR2 YFSETQ. CDR3 nucleotide sequence: TGCGCCAGCAGCTTGGGTAGCGCGGACACCGGGGAGCTGTTTTTT. It is translated as CASSLGSADTGELFF.

V usage is TRBV7-2 and J usage is TRBJ2-3; 10 nucleotides match TRBD2. Trimming cost V 1 base and J 11 bases; bases outside gene matches: 9. The CDR3 length is 15 residues. Germline CDR1 SGHTA, CDR2 FQGNSA. For the CDR3, the DNA is TGTGCCAGCAGCTTAGGACTAGCGGGCTCCCCTGGGCAGTATTTT. Translation: CASSLGLAGSPGQYF.

The CDR3 region has the DNA TGCGCCAGCAGCTGGCGGGGGGCGGGGGAAGATACGCAGTATTTT. This sequence encodes CASSWRGAGEDTQYF. The chain combines TRBV5-1 with TRBJ2-3; 8 bases line up with TRBD2. The V gene end was trimmed by 3 bases and the J gene end by 5 bases; junction bases not matched to a gene: 8. The CDR3 loop spans 15 amino acids. The germline V gene encodes CDR1 SGHRS and CDR2 YFSETQ. Supplemented by reference TRBV5-1 and TRBJ2-3, the full variable domain reads KAGVTQTPRYLIKTRGQQVTLSCSPISGHRSVSWYQQTPGQGLQFLFEYFSETQRNKGNFPGRFSGRQFSNSRSEMNVSTLELGDSALYLCASSWRGAGEDTQYFGPGTRLTVL.

In its sample, this clone was seen once. This sequence joins TRBV7-2 and TRBJ2-7, with D unresolved. CDR1 is SGHTA, CDR2 FQGNSA, per germline. The CDR3 is made up of 15 amino acids. V lost 4 bases, J lost 0 bases, and 13 bases lay in between. CDR3 sequence (DNA): TGTGCCAGCAGCTCCGCGGTAGGCCCCTCCTACGAGCAGTACTTC. Its protein is CASSSAVGPSYEQYF.

The V and J genes are TRBV5-4 and TRBJ1-1; 7 nucleotides align to TRBD1. The length of the CDR3 is 13 residues. Unmatched junction bases numbered 7, after V lost 4 bases and J lost 7 bases. Germline CDR1 is SGHNT and CDR2 is YYREEE (reference sequence). The CDR3 DNA reads TGTGCCAGCAGCCGGGGGACAGAAAATGAAGCTTTCTTT. Translated: CASSRGTENEAFF.

The CDR3 sequence is CASSVGLQERNEQYF. The DNA of the CDR3 is TGTGCCAGCAGCGTAGGATTACAAGAACGCAACGAGCAGTACTTC. V is TRBV9 and J is TRBJ2-7; D is undetermined. Germline V gene lookup returns CDR1 SGDLS and CDR2 YYNGEE. The V end lost 0 bases, the J end lost 5 bases, and 15 bases lay between the germline ends. The CDR3 runs to 15 residues.

This clone was seen a single time. V and J are TRBV5-6 and TRBJ1-1; D is unclear. Trimming pared 5 bases from V and 1 base from J, leaving 15 bases between. This CDR3 contains 15 residues. Per the germline V gene, CDR1 is SGHDT and CDR2 is YYEEEE. The CDR3 DNA sequence: TGTGCCAGCAGTCCCCGGGATCAATGGAACACTGAAGCTTTCTTT. Protein: CASSPRDQWNTEAFF.

The CDR3 protein is CAWSAKGGALEKLFF. The CDR3 region has the DNA TGTGCCTGGAGTGCAAAAGGGGGCGCGCTGGAAAAACTGTTTTTT. The chain combines TRBV30 with TRBJ1-4; 7 bases fit TRBD1. The J segment lost 8 bases and the V segment lost 1 base, leaving 10 bases of the junction unmatched. Germline V gene sequence: CDR1 GTSNPN, CDR2 SVGIG (reference sequence). This CDR3 contains 15 residues.

The rearrangement links TRBV7-8 to TRBJ2-3; TRBD1 might be the D (6 bases). CDR1 and CDR2 from the germline V gene are SGHVS and FQNEAQ. Trimming took off 5 bases at V and 3 bases at J, with 12 bases between the two ends. This CDR3 spans 14 amino acids. The CDR3 sequence: CASSARTVTDTQYF. Here the CDR3 DNA reads TGTGCCAGCAGCGCCCGGACAGTGACAGATACGCAGTATTTT.

This chain links TRBV7-2 with TRBJ1-2; D gene ambiguous. The CDR3 is 14 amino acids. The germline CDR1 and CDR2 sequences are SGHTA and FQGNSA. V was clipped by 2 bases and J by 2 bases, with 9 bases between them. The chain's CDR3 is CASSLPPMNYGYTF. The CDR3 region has the DNA TGTGCCAGCAGCTTACCTCCTATGAACTATGGCTACACCTTC.

This clone has a single count. The chain couples TRBV4-1 to TRBJ2-3; 11 positions match TRBD1. Germline CDR1 is MGHRA and CDR2 is YSYEKL. This CDR3 has 16 residues. The J segment lost 3 bases and the V segment lost 1 base, leaving 3 bases of the junction unmatched. CDR3 DNA sequence: TGCGCCAGCAGCCAAGGGGGGACAGGGGGTACAGATACGCAGTATTTT. It is translated as CASSQGGTGGTDTQYF.

The rearrangement uses TRBV18 and TRBJ1-1, with no clear D. Germline CDR1 KGHSH, CDR2 LQKENI. The V and J ends lost 1 base and 0 bases respectively, with 15 bases between them. This CDR3 contains 17 residues. The DNA of the CDR3 is TGTGCCAGCTCACCACAATCCGTTAATCTTATGAACACTGAAGCTTTCTTT. It codes for CASSPQSVNLMNTEAFF.

Comment on this clone: In the same sample, other DNA sequences code for this CDR3. The chain is built from TRBV7-2 and TRBJ2-1; D remains unclear. Trimming took 1 base from V and 6 from J, leaving 10 bases between them. The CDR3 is made up of 14 amino acids. The V gene's germline CDR1 is SGHTA and CDR2 FQGNSA. CDR3 in amino acids: CASSLVAVVNEQFF. DNA of the CDR3: TGTGCCAGCAGCTTAGTCGCGGTCGTCAATGAGCAGTTCTTC.

V usage is TRBV28 and J usage is TRBJ1-5; D is possibly TRBD1 (5 bases). The V gene lost 8 bases and the J gene lost 2 bases, with 19 bases spanning the gap. Germline CDR1 and CDR2: MDHEN and SYDVKM. This CDR3 has 16 amino acids. This chain's CDR3 is CASSTQGLGGNQPQHF. In DNA form, the CDR3 reads TGTGCCAGCTCCACTCAGGGATTAGGCGGCAATCAGCCCCAGCATTTT.

The chain has TRBV7-9 and TRBJ2-7, with D possibly being TRBD2 (5 bases). The CDR3 consists of 15 residues. Germline CDR1 is SEHNR and CDR2 is FQNEAQ (reference sequence). Trimming cost V 2 bases and J 2 bases, with 13 bases left between them. The CDR3 protein is CASSLTEDLAYEQYF. In DNA, the CDR3 is TGTGCCAGCAGCTTAACGGAGGATCTTGCCTACGAGCAGTACTTC.

The genes are TRBV14 and TRBJ2-3, with D uncertain. The germline gives CDR1 SGHDN, CDR2 FVKESK. V was trimmed by 4 bases and J by 0 bases, leaving 5 bases between them. The CDR3 spans 13 residues. CDR3 residues: CASSLQSTDTQYF. For the CDR3, the DNA is TGTGCCAGCAGCCTCCAAAGCACAGATACGCAGTATTTT.

This clone was observed a single time. The V and J genes are TRBV21-1 and TRBJ2-5; the table's D call, TRBD2, has no DNA check behind it. Judging by the DNA end, TRBJ2-7 fits better; the J call may be wrong. TRBV21-1 is shown as a pseudogene. The CDR3 contains 14 residues. This CDR3 reads CAIHRVANIYEQYF. The DNA of the CDR3 is TGTGCCATCCATCGGGTGGCCAATATCTACGAGCAGTACTTC.